This section outlines one TCR beta chain sequence together with its context. CDR3 length equals 17 residues. The V and J ends lost 6 bases and 3 bases respectively, with 24 bases between them. Germline V CDR1 and CDR2: ENHRY, SYGVKD. The data originate from a study of cytomegalovirus exposure and HLA in healthy donors. As for the study in general: In terms of ancestry, the Caucasian-associated cluster contained roughly 81% of the roughly 360 genotyped donors.

The PCR had 60 Vbeta and 13 Jbeta primers. Sequenced by immunoSEQ multiplex PCR; TCRdb stores in-frame clones only, minus some. The data show about 110,000 clones, more than 70% seen once. The chain employs TRBV10-3 and TRBJ2-7, with D possibly TRBD1 on 6 matching bases. The sample comprised PBMCs. This clonotype originated in a man aged 45-65 years in good health and CMV-seronegative. The CDR3 loop is CAISALTGLPEGYEQYF. The CDR3 DNA sequence: TGTGCCATCAGCGCTCTCACAGGGCTCCCTGAGGGCTACGAGCAGTACTTC.